Listed here is a single T cell receptor beta chain. The length of the CDR3 is 12 residues. The germline V gene encodes CDR1 SGHTA and CDR2 FQGNSA. V was cut by 3 bases and J by 5 bases, with 7 bases left in between. Cohort placement rested on clinical history that participants reported themselves. Recovered status applied to Cohort 3 donors who had two consecutive negative PCRs. It also applied to those with clearance or with symptom resolution. The sample originates from a study of blood T cell repertoires in COVID-19. In the authors' workflow: Estimates of nucleated cell counts were drawn from the amplification of reference gene primers. This table comes from immunoSEQ multiplex PCR, and its TCRdb copy is limited to in-frame clones, with some not included. D and trimming were read from the DNA, whereas the V and J calls and clone size are those reported in that table. The sample includes some 160,000 clones, 85% to 90% of them seen just once.

The chain has TRBV7-2 and TRBJ2-5; unclear D gene. Source material: PBMCs or T cells enriched from blood (not recorded which). The receptor's source is a woman aged 50 to 60 who had recovered from COVID-19. CDR3 nucleotides: TGTGCCAGCAGCTTTCGTCTGGAGACCCAGTACTTC. Its translation: CASSFRLETQYF.